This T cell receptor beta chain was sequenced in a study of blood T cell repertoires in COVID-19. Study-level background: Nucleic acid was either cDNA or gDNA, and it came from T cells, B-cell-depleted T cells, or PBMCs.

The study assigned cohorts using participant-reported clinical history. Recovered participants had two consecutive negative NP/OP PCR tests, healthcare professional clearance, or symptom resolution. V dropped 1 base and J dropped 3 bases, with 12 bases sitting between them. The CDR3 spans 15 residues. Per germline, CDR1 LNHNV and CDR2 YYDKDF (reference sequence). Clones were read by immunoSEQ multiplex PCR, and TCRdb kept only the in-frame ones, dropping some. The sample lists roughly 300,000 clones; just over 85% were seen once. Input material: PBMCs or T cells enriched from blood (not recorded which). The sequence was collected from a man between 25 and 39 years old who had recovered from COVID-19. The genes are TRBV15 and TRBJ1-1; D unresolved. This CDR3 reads CATSRGRVGDTEAFF. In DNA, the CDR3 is TGTGCCACCAGCAGAGGTCGGGTCGGGGACACTGAAGCTTTCTTT.